One sample yielded the 32 T cell receptor beta chains listed below, sequenced in a study of T cells in Graves' hyperthyroidism and ophthalmopathy. From RNA transcripts, TCR beta CDR3 regions were amplified. A set of HTBI primers served as the primers for a first-round RT-PCR of the TCR CDR3. TCRdb processed the multiplex PCR reads anew with MiXCR; each CDR3 protein has one entry. The table lists some 440,000 distinct CDR3 sequences, approximately 15% of them singletons. The specimen was blood. The origin of the receptors is a young woman with Graves' hyperthyroidism.

The chain links TRBV30 to TRBJ2-1; D is uncertain. V dropped 1 base and J dropped 0 bases, with 10 bases sitting between them. The CDR3 runs to 15 residues. Germline V gene sequence: CDR1 GTSNPN, CDR2 SVGIG (reference sequence). CDR3 nucleotides: TGTGCCTGGAGTGAGGCAGCGAGCTCCTACAATGAGCAGTTCTTC. Its translation: CAWSEAASSYNEQFF.

There are many counts of this clonotype. V and J are TRBV3-1 and TRBJ2-3; 8 bases map to TRBD2. The germline gives CDR1 LGHDT, CDR2 YNNKEL (reference sequence). The CDR3 is 14 amino acids. V was pared by 0 bases and J by 7 bases, with 3 bases of the junction left unmatched. CDR3 protein: CASSQEWTSNTQYF. Written as DNA, the CDR3 is TGTGCCAGCAGCCAAGAGTGGACTAGCAATACGCAGTATTTT.

In its sample, this clonotype was seen many times. The chain has TRBV5-1 and TRBJ1-1; maybe TRBD1 (6 bases). Trimming shortened V by 2 bases and J by 3 bases, and 8 bases separated the two germline ends. This CDR3 has 13 residues. Germline V CDR1 and CDR2: SGHRS, YFSETQ. CDR3 in amino acids: CASSFAGDTEAFF. The CDR3 DNA follows: TGCGCCAGCAGCTTCGCAGGGGACACTGAAGCTTTCTTT.

This clonotype was picked up many times. This sequence joins TRBV6-1 and TRBJ1-5; D is unclear. Trimming took 7 bases from V and 5 from J, leaving 15 bases between them. CDR3 length: 14 residues. Germline V gene data show CDR1 as MNHNS and CDR2 as SASEGT. CDR3 bases: TGTGCCAGCACTCGGGCCGGGGTGGATCAGCCCCAGCATTTT. Translation: CASTRAGVDQPQHF.

This clonotype was seen many times. The gene calls are TRBV12-3 or TRBV12-4 and TRBJ1-6; D is perhaps TRBD1 (6 bases). The CDR3 has 14 residues. V lost 4 bases, J lost 9 bases, and 13 bases lay in between. This chain's CDR3 is CASSWGGPASPLHF. CDR3 DNA: TGTGCCAGCAGTTGGGGGGGGCCTGCTTCACCCCTCCACTTT.

This chain uses TRBV5-1 with TRBJ1-4; TRBD1 is a possible D gene (5 bases). This CDR3 region has 18 residues. V lost 4 bases and J lost 1, with 20 bases in between. CDR1 and CDR2 (germline): SGHRS, YFSETQ. The CDR3 sequence is CASSLRDPGMGTNEKLFF. The CDR3 region has the DNA TGCGCCAGCAGCCTCCGGGACCCAGGGATGGGAACTAATGAAAAACTGTTTTTT.

The J gene is TRBJ2-7, the V gene TRBV5-1; 8 bases line up with TRBD1. The CDR3 spans 15 residues. Germline lookup yields CDR1 SGHRS and CDR2 YFSETQ. Trimming cost V 5 bases and J 5 bases; bases outside gene matches: 12. The CDR3 DNA is TGCGCCAGCAGTAATGGACAGGGACAATGGAACGAGCAGTACTTC. Encoded protein: CASSNGQGQWNEQYF.

This clonotype was counted many times. The gene calls are TRBV7-8 and TRBJ2-1; maybe TRBD2 (6 bases). This CDR3 region has 15 residues. Germline assignment: CDR1 SGHVS and CDR2 FQNEAQ. The ends were cut back, 1 base at V and 5 bases at J, with 12 bases in the middle. The CDR3 DNA reads as TGTGCCAGCAGCTTAGACGGGGGATTCCACAATGAGCAGTTCTTC. Its protein is CASSLDGGFHNEQFF.

This clonotype was detected many times. V usage is TRBV9 and J usage is TRBJ1-3, with TRBD1 matching over 7 bases. After removal of 4 bases from V and 2 bases from J, the junction contained 3 bases not matched to a gene. The CDR3 is 14 amino acids. The germline CDR1 and CDR2 sequences are SGDLS and YYNGEE. For the CDR3, the DNA is TGTGCCAGCAGCCTCGACAGGGCTGGAAACACCATATATTTT. Protein: CASSLDRAGNTIYF. Together with reference TRBV9 and TRBJ1-3, the CDR3 gives the full variable domain: DSGVTQTPKHLITATGQRVTLRCSPRSGDLSVYWYQQSLDQGLQFLIQYYNGEERAKGNILERFSAQQFPDLHSELNLSSLELGDSALYFCASSLDRAGNTIYFGEGSWLTVV.

This clonotype came up many times. This chain links TRBV7-9 with TRBJ2-3; 8 bases agree with TRBD1. V shed 5 bases and J 2 bases; nucleotides not matched to a gene: 6. Per germline, CDR1 SEHNR and CDR2 FQNEAQ (reference sequence). The length of the CDR3 is 15 residues. Written as DNA, the CDR3 is TGTGCCAGCAGCCTCAGGGGGCGCTTCACAGATACGCAGTATTTT. Its translation: CASSLRGRFTDTQYF.

This clonotype has ten or more counts. The chain recombines TRBV10-2 with TRBJ2-5, with TRBD1 matching over 7 bases. The CDR3 totals 13 residues. CDR1 is WSHSY, CDR2 SAAADI, per germline. The J segment lost 4 bases and the V segment lost 6 bases, leaving 5 bases of the junction unmatched. This CDR3 reads CASRYRGAETQYF. The CDR3 region has the DNA TGCGCCAGCAGGTACAGGGGCGCAGAGACCCAGTACTTC.

This clonotype was counted only a few times. This rearrangement joins TRBV30 to TRBJ2-1, with 14 nucleotides matching TRBD2. The V gene end was trimmed by 5 bases and the J gene end by 9 bases; junction bases not matched to a gene: 9. CDR1 and CDR2 (germline): GTSNPN, SVGIG (reference sequence). The CDR3 is made up of 15 amino acids. The CDR3 loop reads CAWAQTSGRAGEQFF. Written as DNA, the CDR3 is TGTGCCTGGGCTCAGACTAGCGGGAGGGCCGGTGAGCAGTTCTTC. Supplemented by reference TRBV30 and TRBJ2-1, the full variable domain reads SQTIHQWPATLVQPVGSPLSLECTVEGTSNPNLYWYRQAAGRGLQLLFYSVGIGQISSEVPQNLSASRPQDRQFILSSKKLLLSDSGFYLCAWAQTSGRAGEQFFGPGTRLTVL.

The chain recombines TRBV29-1 with TRBJ1-4, with a tentative D call TRBD1 (6 bases). Trimming took 6 bases from V and 5 from J, leaving 25 bases between them. CDR1 is SQVTM, CDR2 ANQGSEA, per germline. The CDR3 consists of 17 residues. The CDR3 here is CSVGGAGGTLGNEKLFF. The CDR3 nucleotides read TGCAGCGTCGGGGGGGCAGGAGGTACTTTGGGGAATGAAAAACTGTTTTTT.

The CDR3 spells CASTAVFNEKLFF. CDR3 nucleotides: TGTGCCAGTACAGCGGTGTTTAATGAAAAACTGTTTTTT. The chain links TRBV19 to TRBJ1-4, with unresolved D. V was cut by 7 bases and J by 4 bases, with 10 bases left in between. The CDR3 is 13 amino acids. Germline V gene sequence: CDR1 LNHDA, CDR2 SQIVND (reference sequence).

This clonotype was observed at least ten times. The gene calls are TRBV11-2 and TRBJ2-3; D possibly matches TRBD1 or TRBD2 (5 bases each). Germline V gives CDR1 SGHAT, CDR2 FQNNGV. The CDR3 sequence is 14 residues long. Trimming cost V 1 base and J 4 bases, with 9 bases left between them. CDR3 sequence reads: CASSLGDRADTQYF. The CDR3 region has the DNA TGTGCCAGCAGCTTAGGGGACCGGGCAGATACGCAGTATTTT.

This clonotype was seen many times. The V call is TRBV2, the J call TRBJ2-6, with D possibly TRBD1 on 5 matching bases. Trimming left V 8 bases short and J 0 bases short, with 8 bases between. Germline V lookup: CDR1 SNHLY, CDR2 FYNNEI. The CDR3 length is 14 residues. In nucleotides, the CDR3 is TGTGCCAGCCAGGGCAGCTCTGGGGCCAACGTCCTGACTTTC. Protein product: CASQGSSGANVLTF.

This clonotype was found many times. The V call is TRBV6-1, the J call TRBJ2-6; D gene ambiguous. CDR1 is MNHNS, CDR2 SASEGT, per germline. The length of the CDR3 is 13 residues. V shed 5 bases and J shed 4 bases, with 6 bases lying between them. The CDR3 nucleotides are TGTGCCAGCAGTTCCTTGGGGGCCAACGTCCTGACTTTC. Encoded protein: CASSSLGANVLTF.

This clonotype occurred many times. The V gene is TRBV10-2, the J gene TRBJ2-7; 9 bases agree with TRBD2. Germline values: CDR1 WSHSY, CDR2 SAAADI. The V segment lost 2 bases and the J segment 4 bases; nucleotides outside the gene matches: 9. The CDR3 sequence is 16 residues long. This chain's CDR3 is CASSERASGNWYEQYF. As DNA, the CDR3 is TGCGCCAGCAGTGAGAGAGCTAGCGGGAATTGGTACGAGCAGTACTTC.

To note about this clonotype: One end of the junction varies from germline; a read error may be responsible. The rearrangement uses TRBV2 and TRBJ1-4; tentatively, D is TRBD1 (6 bases). The germline V gene encodes CDR1 SNHLY and CDR2 FYNNEI. There are 16 residues in the CDR3. CDR3 in amino acids: CASKPERGATNEELFF. For the CDR3, the DNA is TGTGCCAGCAAGCCGGAGCGGGGGGCAACTAATGAAGAACTGTTTTTT.

The sample holds many counts of this clonotype. The chain links TRBV7-2 to TRBJ1-2; D is unclear. Trimming shortened V by 1 base and J by 7 bases, and 7 bases separated the two germline ends. The CDR3 length is 12 residues. CDR1 SGHTA and CDR2 FQGNSA come from the germline V gene. The CDR3 loop reads CASSLDGIGYTF. The CDR3 nucleotides are TGTGCCAGCAGCTTAGATGGAATTGGCTACACCTTC.

The sample holds a few counts of this clonotype. V and J are TRBV19 and TRBJ2-2; D is perhaps TRBD2 (5 bases). The CDR3 runs to 15 residues. Trimming cost V 1 base and J 7 bases, with 13 bases left between them. The V gene's germline CDR1 is LNHDA and CDR2 SQIVND (reference sequence). CDR3 sequence: CASSIGWGVVGELFF. For the CDR3, the DNA is TGTGCCAGTAGTATAGGGTGGGGAGTGGTCGGGGAGCTGTTTTTT.

The table lists this clonotype with a few counts. CDR3: CASSSGTGRKKLFF. DNA of the CDR3: TGTGCCAGCAGCTCCGGGACAGGGAGAAAAAAACTGTTTTTT. The rearrangement links TRBV7-9 to TRBJ1-4; the match to TRBD1 covers 9 bases. This CDR3 has 14 amino acids. The V segment lost 4 bases and the J segment 9 bases; nucleotides outside the gene matches: 6. CDR1 and CDR2 (germline): SEHNR, FQNEAQ (reference sequence).

Only a few counts were recorded for this clonotype. The chain couples TRBV3-1 to TRBJ2-7, with TRBD1 matching 7 bases. The CDR3 covers 17 residues. Germline V gene sequence: CDR1 LGHDT, CDR2 YNNKEL (reference sequence). With V trimmed by 0 bases and J by 0 bases, 8 bases remained unmatched. CDR3 sequence: CASSQDTGAFLSYEQYF. CDR3 nucleotide sequence: TGTGCCAGCAGCCAAGACACAGGGGCCTTTCTCTCCTACGAGCAGTACTTC.

This clonotype was picked up many times. V and J are TRBV12-3 or TRBV12-4 and TRBJ1-5; maybe TRBD1 (6 bases). Trimming pared 3 bases from V and 6 bases from J, leaving 12 bases between. The CDR3 runs 14 residues. CDR3 nucleotides: TGTGCCAGCAGTTTGATGGGGGCGGTTCAGCCCCAGCATTTT. Encoded protein: CASSLMGAVQPQHF.

On this clonotype: This could be a read error, since a much larger clone is one nucleotide away. The V and J genes are TRBV30 and TRBJ1-5; D gene unclear. This CDR3 region has 14 residues. Germline V gives CDR1 GTSNPN, CDR2 SVGIG (reference sequence). V was clipped by 3 bases and J by 0 bases, with 9 bases between them. This CDR3 reads CAWSGVYSNQPQHF. DNA for the CDR3: TGTGCCTGGAGCGGAGTTTATAGCAATCAGCCCCAGCATTTT.

In its sample, this clonotype was seen many times. V gene TRBV7-3 combines with J gene TRBJ2-1; D not certain. The germline CDR1 and CDR2 sequences are SGHTA and FQGTGA. The germline V and J ends were trimmed by 5 bases and 0 bases, with 11 bases remaining between them. This CDR3 has 15 residues. CDR3 sequence reads: CASSGSTGSYNEQFF. CDR3 sequence (DNA): TGTGCCAGCAGCGGTAGTACTGGCTCCTACAATGAGCAGTTCTTC.

This clonotype has at least ten counts. The genes are TRBV7-9 and TRBJ1-4; TRBD1 aligns across 8 bases. V lost 1 base to trimming and J lost 5 bases; unmatched junction nucleotides: 3. CDR1 is SEHNR, CDR2 FQNEAQ, per germline (reference sequence). The CDR3 has 15 residues. The DNA of the CDR3 is TGTGCCAGCAGCTTAGGGGACAGGACAAATGAAAAACTGTTTTTT. Translated: CASSLGDRTNEKLFF.

This clonotype showed up many times. The J gene is TRBJ2-3, the V gene TRBV4-1; D uncertain. V dropped 0 bases and J dropped 4 bases, with 8 bases sitting between them. The CDR3 is 14 amino acids. Germline V gene sequence: CDR1 MGHRA, CDR2 YSYEKL. CDR3 bases: TGCGCCAGCAGCCAAGAAGTGGATCCAGATACGCAGTATTTT. This codes for CASSQEVDPDTQYF.

This chain links TRBV20-1 with TRBJ1-1; D unclear. This CDR3 has 12 residues. Germline loops: CDR1 DFQATT, CDR2 SNEGSKA (reference sequence). CDR3 nucleotide sequence: TGCAGGGAGGGAAAGGAGAACACTGAAGCTTTCTTT. Translation: CREGKENTEAFF.

Many counts were recorded for this clonotype. The chain has TRBV6-1 and TRBJ2-1; D unclear. V lost 8 bases and J 0 bases, leaving 11 bases between the germline ends. Germline V gene lookup returns CDR1 MNHNS and CDR2 SASEGT. The CDR3 loop spans 14 amino acids. CDR3 sequence reads: CASCRLSSYNEQFF. Here the CDR3 DNA reads TGTGCCAGCTGCCGTTTGAGCTCCTACAATGAGCAGTTCTTC.

In its sample, this clonotype was seen many times. The chain combines TRBV27 with TRBJ1-1, with D perhaps TRBD1 (6 bases). Germline CDR1 and CDR2: MNHEY and SMNVEV (reference sequence). V lost 7 bases and J 0 bases, leaving 21 bases between the germline ends. The CDR3 runs 17 residues. The CDR3 DNA reads TGTGCCAGCAAAAGACCAGGGGCCCCCGCTATGAACACTGAAGCTTTCTTT. It specifies CASKRPGAPAMNTEAFF.

This clonotype was observed at least ten times. The rearrangement links TRBV11-3 to TRBJ2-1, with D maybe TRBD1 (6 bases). This CDR3 is built from 20 residues. V was pared by 1 base and J by 0 bases, with 22 bases between. The germline gives CDR1 SGHNT, CDR2 YENEEA. For the CDR3, the DNA is TGTGCCAGCAGCTTAGTGGGGGCGGGCAGGCGACAAAGCTCCTACAATGAGCAGTTCTTC. Its translation is CASSLVGAGRRQSSYNEQFF.